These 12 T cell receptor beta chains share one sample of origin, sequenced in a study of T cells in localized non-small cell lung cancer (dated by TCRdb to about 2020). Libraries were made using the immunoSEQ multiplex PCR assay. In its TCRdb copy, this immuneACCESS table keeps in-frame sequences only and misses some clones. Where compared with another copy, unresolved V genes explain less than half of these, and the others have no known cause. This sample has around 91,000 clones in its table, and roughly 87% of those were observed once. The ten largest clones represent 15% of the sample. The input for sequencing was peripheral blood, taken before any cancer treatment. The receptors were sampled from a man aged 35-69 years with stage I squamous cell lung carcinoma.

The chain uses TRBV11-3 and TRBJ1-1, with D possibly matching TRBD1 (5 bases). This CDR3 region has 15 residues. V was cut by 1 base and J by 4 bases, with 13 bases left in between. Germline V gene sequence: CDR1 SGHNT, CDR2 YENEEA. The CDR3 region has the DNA TGTGCCAGCAGCTTAGGCTCCCAGGGTAGCACTGAAGCTTTCTTT. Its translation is CASSLGSQGSTEAFF.

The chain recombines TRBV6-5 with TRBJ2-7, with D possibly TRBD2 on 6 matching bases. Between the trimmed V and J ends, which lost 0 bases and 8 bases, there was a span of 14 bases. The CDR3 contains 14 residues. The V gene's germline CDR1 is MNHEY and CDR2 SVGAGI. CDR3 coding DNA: TGTGCCAGCAGTTACTCTCAACTAGCTGGTAAGCAGTACTTC. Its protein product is CASSYSQLAGKQYF.

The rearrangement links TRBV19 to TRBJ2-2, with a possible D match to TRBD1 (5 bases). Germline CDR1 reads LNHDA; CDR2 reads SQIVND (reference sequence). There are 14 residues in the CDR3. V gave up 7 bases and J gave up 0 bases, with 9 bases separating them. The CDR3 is CASTQGSNTGELFF. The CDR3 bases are TGTGCCAGTACTCAGGGCTCGAACACCGGGGAGCTGTTTTTT.

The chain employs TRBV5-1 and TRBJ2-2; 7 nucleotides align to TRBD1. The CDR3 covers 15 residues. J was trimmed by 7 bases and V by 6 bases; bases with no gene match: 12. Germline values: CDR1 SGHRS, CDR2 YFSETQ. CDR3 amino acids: CASTRTGTANGELFF. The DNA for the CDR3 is TGCGCCAGCACCCGTACCGGGACAGCAAACGGGGAGCTGTTTTTT.

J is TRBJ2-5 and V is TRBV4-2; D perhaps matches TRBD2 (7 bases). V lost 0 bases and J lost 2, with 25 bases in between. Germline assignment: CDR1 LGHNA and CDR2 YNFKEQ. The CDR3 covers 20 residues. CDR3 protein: CASSQEPRGGRGLEQETQYF. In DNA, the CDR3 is TGTGCCAGCAGCCAAGAACCCCGAGGGGGGAGGGGTTTAGAACAAGAGACCCAGTACTTC.

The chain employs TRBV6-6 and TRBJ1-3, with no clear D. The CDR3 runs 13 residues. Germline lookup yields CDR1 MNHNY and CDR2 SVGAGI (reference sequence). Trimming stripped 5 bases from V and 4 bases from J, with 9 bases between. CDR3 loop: CASSARLGNTIYF. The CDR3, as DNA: TGTGCCAGCAGTGCCAGACTCGGAAACACCATATATTTT.

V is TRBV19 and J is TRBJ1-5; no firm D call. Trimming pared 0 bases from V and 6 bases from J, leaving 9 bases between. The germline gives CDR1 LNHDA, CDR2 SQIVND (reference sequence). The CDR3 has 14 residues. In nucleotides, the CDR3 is TGTGCCAGTAGTATAGATGGAGGGCCTCAGCCCCAGCATTTT. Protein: CASSIDGGPQPQHF.

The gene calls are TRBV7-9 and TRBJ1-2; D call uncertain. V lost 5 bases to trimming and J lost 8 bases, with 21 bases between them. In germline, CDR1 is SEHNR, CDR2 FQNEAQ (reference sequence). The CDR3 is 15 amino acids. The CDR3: CASSPLIGYSPGYTF. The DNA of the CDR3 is TGTGCCAGCAGCCCCCTAATTGGGTACAGTCCAGGCTACACCTTC.

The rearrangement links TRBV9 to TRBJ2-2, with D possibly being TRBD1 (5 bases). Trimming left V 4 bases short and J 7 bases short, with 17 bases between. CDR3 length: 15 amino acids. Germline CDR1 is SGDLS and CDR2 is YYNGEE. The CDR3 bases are TGTGCCAGCAGCCTCGGCCTTAGGGGAATCGGGGAGCTGTTTTTT. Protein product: CASSLGLRGIGELFF.

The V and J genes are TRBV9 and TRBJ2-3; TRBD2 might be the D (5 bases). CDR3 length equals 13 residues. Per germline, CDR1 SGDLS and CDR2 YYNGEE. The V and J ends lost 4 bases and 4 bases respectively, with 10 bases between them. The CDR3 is CASSFIGADTQYF. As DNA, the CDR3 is TGTGCCAGCAGCTTTATCGGGGCAGATACGCAGTATTTT.

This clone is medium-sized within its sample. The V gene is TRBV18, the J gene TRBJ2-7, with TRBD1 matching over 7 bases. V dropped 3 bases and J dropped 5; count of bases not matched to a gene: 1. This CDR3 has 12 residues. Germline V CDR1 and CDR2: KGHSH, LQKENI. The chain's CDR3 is CASSPGQNEQYF. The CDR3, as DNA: TGTGCCAGCTCACCGGGACAGAACGAGCAGTACTTC.

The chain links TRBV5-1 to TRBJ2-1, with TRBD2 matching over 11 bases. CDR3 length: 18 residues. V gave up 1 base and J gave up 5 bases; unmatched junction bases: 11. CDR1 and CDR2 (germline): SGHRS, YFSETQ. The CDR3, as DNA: TGCGCCAGCAGCTTGTCCCCTAGCGGGGGGAGTTCCGACAATGAGCAGTTCTTC. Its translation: CASSLSPSGGSSDNEQFF.